What follows is one T cell receptor (beta chain) and its context. TCRdb fed the 5' RACE reads into MiXCR, producing one record per CDR3 protein. Counted here are 35,000 or so distinct CDR3 sequences, around 5% occurring once; the ten biggest clones make up around an eighth. The length of the CDR3 is 13 residues. Germline V gene lookup returns CDR1 SGHTS and CDR2 YDEGEE. The V end lost 2 bases, the J end lost 5 bases, and 10 bases lay between the germline ends. This sample was included in a study of early T cells in non-severe SARS-CoV-2 infection. Study at large: Unsorted whole-blood RNA was sequenced in bulk, leaving chains unpaired.

What was sequenced was whole blood. The V gene is TRBV5-8, the J gene TRBJ2-5; D ambiguous. The receptor's source is an adult who was a healthcare worker with PCR-confirmed SARS-CoV-2 infection or an uninfected control (not recorded which). CDR3: CASSFWSGETQYF. DNA for the CDR3: TGTGCCAGCAGCTTCTGGTCTGGGGAGACCCAGTACTTC.